This passage covers 17 T cell receptor beta chains from one sample sequenced in a study of OX40 agonist ivuxolimab in advanced cancers. The protocol was immunoSEQ multiplex PCR, while the TCRdb copy is restricted to in-frame clones and leaves out a portion. The sample has around 42,000 clones, more than 70% seen once. This specimen was CD4+ or CD8+ T cells sorted from blood, taken in a trial of the OX40 agonist ivuxolimab. These receptors all come from an adult with an advanced solid tumor such as melanoma, head and neck, liver or kidney cancer.

As DNA, the CDR3 is TGTGCCACCAGCAGAGTTCGTGGGGCTAATGAAAAACTGTTTTTT. The encoded protein is CATSRVRGANEKLFF. The V and J genes are TRBV15 and TRBJ1-4, with unresolved D. Germline V gene data show CDR1 as LNHNV and CDR2 as YYDKDF (reference sequence). The CDR3 extends over 15 amino acids. The ends were cut back, 1 base at V and 3 bases at J, with 9 bases in the middle.

The chain carries TRBV9 and TRBJ2-5, with D perhaps given as TRBD1 or TRBD2 (5 bases each). V lost 2 bases and J lost 2, with 10 bases in between. The V gene's germline CDR1 is SGDLS and CDR2 YYNGEE. The CDR3 length is 14 residues. The CDR3 coding sequence is TGTGCCAGCAGCGTGGACGGGGCGCAAGAGACCCAGTACTTC. It yields the protein CASSVDGAQETQYF. Using reference TRBV9 and TRBJ2-5 for the parts outside the CDR3, the full variable domain is DSGVTQTPKHLITATGQRVTLRCSPRSGDLSVYWYQQSLDQGLQFLIQYYNGEERAKGNILERFSAQQFPDLHSELNLSSLELGDSALYFCASSVDGAQETQYFGPGTRLLVL.

This sequence joins TRBV11-2 and TRBJ2-2, with 12 bases aligning to TRBD2. In germline, CDR1 is SGHAT, CDR2 FQNNGV. With 6 bases clipped from V and 4 bases from J, the junction kept 3 bases outside the gene matches. This CDR3 has 15 residues. For the CDR3, the DNA is TGTGCCAGCAGTCTAGCGGGAGGGCTCACCGGGGAGCTGTTTTTT. Encoded protein: CASSLAGGLTGELFF.

This rearrangement joins TRBV11-2 to TRBJ2-3, with 8 bases matching TRBD1. The V gene end was trimmed by 3 bases and the J gene end by 4 bases; junction bases not matched to a gene: 9. CDR3 length: 16 residues. CDR1 and CDR2 from the germline V gene are SGHAT and FQNNGV. The CDR3 loop is CASSFLIAGGADTQYF. The CDR3 DNA sequence: TGTGCCAGCAGCTTCTTAATTGCAGGGGGCGCAGATACGCAGTATTTT.

For the CDR3, the DNA is TGTGCCAGCAGTGCAAGGACAGGACAAGAGACCCAGTACTTC. It codes for CASSARTGQETQYF. The V call is TRBV6-1, the J call TRBJ2-5; TRBD1 matches 7 bases. Germline V CDR1 and CDR2: MNHNS, SASEGT. Trimming removed 4 bases from V and 2 bases from J; junction bases left unmatched: 4. This CDR3 has 14 residues.

This chain uses TRBV7-8 with TRBJ2-1, with 8 bases that match TRBD1. Germline lookup yields CDR1 SGHVS and CDR2 FQNEAQ. The V and J ends lost 2 bases and 6 bases, in that order; junction bases with no gene match: 12. The CDR3 runs to 17 residues. The CDR3 DNA is TGTGCCAGCAGCTTAACTCAGGGGGCGCAAGCCTCCAATGAGCAGTTCTTC. Protein sequence: CASSLTQGAQASNEQFF.

This clone was seen more than once but under ten times. This chain connects TRBV6-5 to TRBJ1-1; TRBD1 might be the D (6 bases). The CDR3 sequence is 14 residues long. V was pared by 2 bases and J by 3 bases, with 10 bases between. Germline loops: CDR1 MNHEY, CDR2 SVGAGI. The CDR3 DNA reads TGTGCCAGCAGTTACGGGACATCCCACACTGAAGCTTTCTTT. As protein: CASSYGTSHTEAFF.

V gene TRBV19 combines with J gene TRBJ2-7; 7 nucleotides align to TRBD2. The germline V gene has CDR1 LNHDA and CDR2 SQIVND (reference sequence). The V and J ends lost 3 bases and 3 bases, in that order; junction bases with no gene match: 5. This CDR3 comprises 14 residues. In DNA, the CDR3 is TGTGCCAGTAGTATGCAAGGGACTAACTACGAGCAGTACTTC. As protein: CASSMQGTNYEQYF.

This clone was picked up one time. The rearrangement joins TRBV19 to TRBJ1-1; D might be TRBD1 (5 bases). V was pared by 2 bases and J by 2 bases, with 6 bases between. CDR3 length: 13 residues. Germline CDR1 LNHDA, CDR2 SQIVND (reference sequence). The CDR3, as DNA: TGTGCCAGTAGTATACAGGGAAACACTGAAGCTTTCTTT. Translating it yields CASSIQGNTEAFF.

This chain connects TRBV7-9 to TRBJ2-2; TRBD2 matches 8 bases. The germline gives CDR1 SEHNR, CDR2 FQNEAQ (reference sequence). The junction had 14 bases not matched to a gene; V was cut back by 5 bases and J by 6 bases. The length of the CDR3 is 17 residues. The CDR3 DNA is TGTGCCAGCAGCACCACGAGGAGCGGGAGTAAGGCCGGGGAGCTGTTTTTT. Translation gives CASSTTRSGSKAGELFF.

The chain joins TRBV21-1 to TRBJ2-2; TRBD1, the D gene given by the table, was not confirmed from the DNA. TRBV21-1 is an annotated pseudogene. The length of the CDR3 is 20 residues. The chain's CDR3 is CASSKERQGARIWDTGELFF. The CDR3 DNA sequence: TGTGCCAGCAGCAAAGAAAGGCAGGGGGCGCGAATATGGGACACCGGGGAGCTGTTTTTT.

Details on this clone: Other DNA sequences within the sample encode an identical CDR3. The chain is built from TRBV30 and TRBJ2-1; D remains unclear. V was trimmed by 1 base and J by 4 bases, leaving 2 bases between them. In germline, CDR1 is GTSNPN, CDR2 SVGIG (reference sequence). The CDR3 has 11 amino acids. CDR3 protein: CAWSGYNEQFF. The CDR3 DNA follows: TGTGCCTGGAGTGGATACAATGAGCAGTTCTTC.

The genes are TRBV27 and TRBJ2-5; maybe TRBD2 (5 bases). The germline V gene encodes CDR1 MNHEY and CDR2 SMNVEV (reference sequence). The CDR3 spans 11 residues. CDR3 sequence reads: CTMGAYPTQYF. The CDR3 region has the DNA TGTACCATGGGAGCCTACCCGACCCAGTACTTC.

This clone appeared a single time. The rearrangement joins TRBV27 to TRBJ1-4, with D possibly being TRBD1 (6 bases). Germline CDR1 and CDR2: MNHEY and SMNVEV (reference sequence). The CDR3 covers 15 residues. The V and J ends lost 0 bases and 3 bases respectively, with 8 bases between them. The CDR3, as DNA: TGTGCCAGCAGTTTATCAGGGGGGGCTAATGAAAAACTGTTTTTT. Translation gives CASSLSGGANEKLFF.

The chain uses TRBV5-5 and TRBJ2-7, with 11 bases lining up with TRBD1. Germline CDR1 and CDR2: SGHKS and YYEKEE (reference sequence). The CDR3 has 15 residues. After removal of 4 bases from V and 2 bases from J, the junction contained 5 bases not matched to a gene. The CDR3 DNA follows: TGTGCCAGCAGCCAGGACAGGGGGCTTCCCTACGAGCAGTACTTC. Translating it yields CASSQDRGLPYEQYF.

The chain carries TRBV2 and TRBJ2-1; D remains unclear. The CDR3 is made up of 14 amino acids. V lost 11 bases to trimming and J lost 0 bases, with 14 bases between them. Germline values: CDR1 SNHLY, CDR2 FYNNEI. The CDR3 bases are TGTGCCTGTCGTCAAGACCCCTCCTACAATGAGCAGTTCTTC. Its protein is CACRQDPSYNEQFF.

The CDR3 spells CASSSRDNYGYTF. The CDR3 DNA reads as TGTGCCAGCAGTTCCAGGGATAACTATGGCTACACCTTC. The rearrangement links TRBV27 to TRBJ1-2; D is possibly TRBD1 (5 bases). The germline V and J ends were trimmed by 4 bases and 1 base, with 7 bases remaining between them. CDR3 length: 13 residues. Per the germline V gene, CDR1 is MNHEY and CDR2 is SMNVEV (reference sequence).